The next 13 T cell receptor beta chains were all read from a single sample in a study of T cells in tuberculosis. Only in-frame clones appear in the TCRdb table, and some are missing; sequencing was by immunoSEQ multiplex PCR. This sample has 30,000 to 35,000 clones, with about 90% found just once. Time point: new active TB diagnosis, blood taken before or within 7 days of starting treatment. Source: PBMCs, taken at tuberculosis diagnosis. The receptors shown here come from an adult with tuberculosis. Some clones in this sample may be carry-over from other donors' samples.

The chain carries TRBV7-2 and TRBJ1-3, with 8 nucleotides matching TRBD1. The germline gives CDR1 SGHTA, CDR2 FQGNSA. The CDR3 length is 15 residues. J lost 5 bases, V lost 0 bases, and 3 bases had no gene match. CDR3: CASSLAGTGRNTIYF. The CDR3 coding sequence is TGTGCCAGCAGCTTAGCCGGGACAGGCAGAAACACCATATATTTT.

This chain connects TRBV5-1 to TRBJ1-3; TRBD1 matches 8 bases. From germline, CDR1 is SGHRS and CDR2 YFSETQ. This CDR3 region has 19 residues. Losses at the gene ends were 4 bases for V and 2 bases for J; bases not matched to a gene: 17. DNA for the CDR3: TGCGCCAGCAGCCTAGGACAGGGTAGAGTCCCCGGCCCTGGAAACACCATATATTTT. Its protein is CASSLGQGRVPGPGNTIYF. Together with reference TRBV5-1 and TRBJ1-3, the CDR3 gives the full variable domain: KAGVTQTPRYLIKTRGQQVTLSCSPISGHRSVSWYQQTPGQGLQFLFEYFSETQRNKGNFPGRFSGRQFSNSRSEMNVSTLELGDSALYLCASSLGQGRVPGPGNTIYFGEGSWLTVV.

CDR3 sequence reads: CASSYSGLGTYNEQFF. DNA for the CDR3: TGTGCCAGCAGTTACTCGGGGCTAGGGACATACAATGAGCAGTTCTTC. This chain joins TRBV6-5 and TRBJ2-1, with D maybe TRBD1 (6 bases). V lost 0 bases to trimming and J lost 4 bases, with 13 bases between them. Germline V CDR1 and CDR2: MNHEY, SVGAGI. CDR3 length: 16 amino acids.

This chain connects TRBV14 to TRBJ1-6; 7 bases match TRBD1. Trimming removed 2 bases from V and 6 bases from J; junction bases left unmatched: 10. In germline, CDR1 is SGHDN, CDR2 FVKESK. CDR3 length: 17 amino acids. CDR3 nucleotide sequence: TGTGCCAGCAGCCAAAGGTATGGAGGGGGCCGTAATTCACCCCTCCACTTT. This translates into CASSQRYGGGRNSPLHF.

Judged by abundance, this clone is medium-sized. The gene calls are TRBV28 and TRBJ1-2; no firm D call. Trimming removed 2 bases at V and 7 bases at J, with 14 bases between. The CDR3 is 14 residues long. Germline CDR1 and CDR2: MDHEN and SYDVKM. CDR3 in DNA: TGTGCCAGCAGTTTAGCCCTCGGTTGGGCTGGCTACACCTTC. It encodes CASSLALGWAGYTF.

The rearrangement links TRBV19 to TRBJ1-4, with unresolved D. Germline V gene data show CDR1 as LNHDA and CDR2 as SQIVND (reference sequence). The CDR3 loop spans 17 amino acids. Trimming took 10 bases from V and 0 from J, leaving 21 bases between them. The CDR3 loop is CATSDGGGFTTNEKLFF. The CDR3 DNA reads as TGTGCCACCTCAGACGGAGGTGGATTTACAACTAATGAAAAACTGTTTTTT. Full variable domain (outside the CDR3, taken from reference TRBV19 and TRBJ1-4): DGGITQSPKYLFRKEGQNVTLSCEQNLNHDAMYWYRQDPGQGLRLIYYSQIVNDFQKGDIAEGYSVSREKKESFPLTVTSAQKNPTAFYLCATSDGGGFTTNEKLFFGSGTQLSVL.

This chain connects TRBV2 to TRBJ1-5; D is ambiguous. With 4 bases removed from V and 0 bases from J, the gap between germline ends came to 10 bases. The CDR3 runs to 15 residues. In germline, CDR1 is SNHLY, CDR2 FYNNEI. DNA for the CDR3: TGTGCCAGCAGTGTATCTCAGTATAGCAATCAGCCCCAGCATTTT. Its translation is CASSVSQYSNQPQHF. The whole variable domain, remainder taken from reference TRBV2 and TRBJ1-5, is EPEVTQTPSHQVTQMGQEVILRCVPISNHLYFYWYRQILGQKVEFLVSFYNNEISEKSEIFDDQFSVERPDGSNFTLKIRSTKLEDSAMYFCASSVSQYSNQPQHFGDGTRLSIL.

The genes are TRBV19 and TRBJ2-7; 12 nucleotides agree with TRBD1. This CDR3 has 16 amino acids. Trimming cost V 6 bases and J 1 base; bases outside gene matches: 7. CDR1 and CDR2 from the germline V gene are LNHDA and SQIVND (reference sequence). The CDR3 DNA reads TGTGCCAGTAGGAATGTGGGACAGGGGGCATCCTACGAGCAGTACTTC. Translating it yields CASRNVGQGASYEQYF.

The chain couples TRBV6-5 to TRBJ2-7; a weak D match, TRBD1 (7 bases). Looked up from germline, CDR1 is MNHEY and CDR2 is SVGAGI. V was cut by 4 bases and J by 3 bases, with 13 bases left in between. The length of the CDR3 is 14 residues. The CDR3 DNA is TGTGCCAGCAGTTTGCGGGACAGAAACTACGAGCAGTACTTC. Its translation is CASSLRDRNYEQYF.

The rearrangement uses TRBV19 and TRBJ2-2; 8 positions match TRBD2. This CDR3 has 16 residues. CDR1 and CDR2 from the germline V gene are LNHDA and SQIVND (reference sequence). The V and J ends lost 2 bases and 4 bases, in that order; junction bases with no gene match: 6. This CDR3 reads CASSIPGGFSTGELFF. CDR3 bases: TGTGCCAGTAGTATACCGGGGGGGTTTTCCACCGGGGAGCTGTTTTTT.

The chain carries TRBV11-2 and TRBJ2-2; TRBD2 matches 7 bases. Germline values: CDR1 SGHAT, CDR2 FQNNGV. The CDR3 covers 16 residues. V was pared by 1 base and J by 7 bases, with 9 bases of the junction left unmatched. The CDR3 coding sequence is TGTGCCAGCAGCTTAGTGACCCCGGGGGGTTTCGGGGAGCTGTTTTTT. This sequence encodes CASSLVTPGGFGELFF.

CDR3 amino acids: CASSEMGAPTQYF. CDR3 sequence (DNA): TGTGCCAGCAGTGAAATGGGAGCTCCTACGCAGTATTTT. The J gene is TRBJ2-3, the V gene TRBV2; a possible D gene is TRBD2 (5 bases). Between the trimmed V and J ends, which lost 2 bases and 8 bases, there was a span of 11 bases. The CDR3 spans 13 residues. Germline V gene lookup returns CDR1 SNHLY and CDR2 FYNNEI.

This clone has a single count. The gene calls are TRBV18 and TRBJ2-3; tentative D call: TRBD1 (6 bases). The CDR3 totals 15 residues. CDR1 and CDR2 (germline): KGHSH, LQKENI. Trimming removed 1 base from V and 6 bases from J, with 14 bases in between. CDR3 amino acids: CASSPRDRPRDTQYF. The CDR3 coding sequence is TGTGCCAGCTCACCACGAGACAGGCCTCGGGATACGCAGTATTTT. Full variable domain (rest looked up from reference TRBV18 and TRBJ2-3): NAGVMQNPRHLVRRRGQEARLRCSPMKGHSHVYWYRQLPEEGLKFMVYLQKENIIDESGMPKERFSAEFPKEGPSILRIQQVVRGDSAAYFCASSPRDRPRDTQYFGPGTRLTVL.